This TCR beta chain was sequenced in a study of blood T cell repertoires in COVID-19. The overall study: There were acute and convalescent COVID-19 samples, and they came from the United States, Italy and Spain. PBMCs, B-cell-depleted T cells, or T cells provided the cDNA or gDNA that made up the material.

Looked up from germline, CDR1 is MNHEY and CDR2 is SMNVEV (reference sequence). Deletions cut 2 bases from V and 2 bases from J, with 10 bases between. The CDR3 has 14 residues. Per the original data handling: Reference gene primer amplification in the assay estimated nucleated cell counts. TCRdb's table, derived via immunoSEQ multiplex PCR, lists solely in-frame clones and lacks some. The DNA was the basis for D and trimming; V, J and clone size are from that table. This table has around 620,000 clones, around 90% appearing once. The clonotype comes from a woman aged 18-29 years with acute or convalescent COVID-19. Sequencing was performed on peripheral blood. This chain joins TRBV27 and TRBJ2-7; D call uncertain. The CDR3 DNA reads as TGTGCCAGCAGTTTAAGTGTCAGAACCTACGAGCAGTACTTC. It is translated as CASSLSVRTYEQYF.